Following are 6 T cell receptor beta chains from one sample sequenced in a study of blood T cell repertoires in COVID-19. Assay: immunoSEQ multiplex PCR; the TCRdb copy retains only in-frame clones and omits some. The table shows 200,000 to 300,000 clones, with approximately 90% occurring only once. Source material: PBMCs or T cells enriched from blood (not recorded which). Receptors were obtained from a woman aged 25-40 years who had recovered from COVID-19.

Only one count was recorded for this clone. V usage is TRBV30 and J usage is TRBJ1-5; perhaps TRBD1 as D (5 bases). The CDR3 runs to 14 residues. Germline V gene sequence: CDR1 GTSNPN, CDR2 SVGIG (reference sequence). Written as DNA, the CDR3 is TGTGCATCGGAGGGAGGGGTCGGAAATCAGCCCCAGCATTTT. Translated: CASEGGVGNQPQHF.

The CDR3 spells CASSQEKEPGTLGNIQYF. The DNA for the CDR3 is TGTGCCAGCAGCCAAGAGAAGGAACCCGGCACCCTCGGGAACATTCAGTACTTC. V usage is TRBV3-1 (or the pseudogene TRBV3-2) and J usage is TRBJ2-4; no clear D gene. The ends were cut back, 0 bases at V and 7 bases at J, with 22 bases in the middle. There are 18 residues in the CDR3. Germline V gene data show CDR1 as LGHDT and CDR2 as YNNKEL (reference sequence).

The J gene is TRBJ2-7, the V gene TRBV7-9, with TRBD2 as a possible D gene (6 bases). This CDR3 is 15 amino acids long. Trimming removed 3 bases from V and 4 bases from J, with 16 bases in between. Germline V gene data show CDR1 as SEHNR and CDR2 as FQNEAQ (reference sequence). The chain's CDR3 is CASSFHGGSTYEQYF. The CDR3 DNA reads TGTGCCAGCAGCTTCCACGGGGGTAGTACTTACGAGCAGTACTTC.

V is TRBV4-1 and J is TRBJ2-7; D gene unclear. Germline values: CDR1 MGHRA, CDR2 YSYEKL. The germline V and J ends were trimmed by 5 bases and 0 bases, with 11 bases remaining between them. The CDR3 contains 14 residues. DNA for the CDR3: TGCGCCAGCAGCATGGGCATCCCCTCCTACGAGCAGTACTTC. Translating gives CASSMGIPSYEQYF.

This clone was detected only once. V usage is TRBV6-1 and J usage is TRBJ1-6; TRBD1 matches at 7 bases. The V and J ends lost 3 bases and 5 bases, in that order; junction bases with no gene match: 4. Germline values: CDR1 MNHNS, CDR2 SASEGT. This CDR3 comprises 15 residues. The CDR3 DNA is TGTGCCAGCAGTGATCGACAGGGAAATAATTCACCCCTCCACTTT. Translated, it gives CASSDRQGNNSPLHF.

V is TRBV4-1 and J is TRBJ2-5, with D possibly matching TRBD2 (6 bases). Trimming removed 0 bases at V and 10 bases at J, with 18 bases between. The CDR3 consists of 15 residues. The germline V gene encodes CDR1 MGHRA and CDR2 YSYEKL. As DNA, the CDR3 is TGCGCCAGCAGCCAAGATGGGCGGGGTGGGCTGGACCAGTACTTC. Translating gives CASSQDGRGGLDQYF.